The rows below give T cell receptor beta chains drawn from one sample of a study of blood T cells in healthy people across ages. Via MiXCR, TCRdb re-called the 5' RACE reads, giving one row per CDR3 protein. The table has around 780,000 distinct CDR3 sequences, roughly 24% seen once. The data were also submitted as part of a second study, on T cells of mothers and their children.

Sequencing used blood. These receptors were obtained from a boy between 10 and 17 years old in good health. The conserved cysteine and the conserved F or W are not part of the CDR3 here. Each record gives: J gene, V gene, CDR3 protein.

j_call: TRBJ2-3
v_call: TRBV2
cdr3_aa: ASSETGDSSTDTQY

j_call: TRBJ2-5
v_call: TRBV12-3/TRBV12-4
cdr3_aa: ASSLSARAWETQY

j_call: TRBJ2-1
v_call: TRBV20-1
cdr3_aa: SASGLPGINEQF

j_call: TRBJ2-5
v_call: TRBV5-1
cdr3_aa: ASSIPGLAEETQY

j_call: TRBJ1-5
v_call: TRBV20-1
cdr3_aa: SASHGQYSNQPQH

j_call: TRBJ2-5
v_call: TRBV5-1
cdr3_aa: ASSLAAASLAGQETQY

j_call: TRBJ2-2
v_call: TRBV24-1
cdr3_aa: ATSDLVGELF

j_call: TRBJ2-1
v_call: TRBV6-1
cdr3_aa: ASRDLAGGRNEQF

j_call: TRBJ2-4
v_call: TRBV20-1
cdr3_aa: SAQGTSGAKNIQY

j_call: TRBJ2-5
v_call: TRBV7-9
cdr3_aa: ASRRGLAGDVETQY

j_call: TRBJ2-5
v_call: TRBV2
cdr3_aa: ASNHQETQY

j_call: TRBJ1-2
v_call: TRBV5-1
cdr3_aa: ASSTRDSDPYGYT